Listed below are T cell receptor beta chains from one sample, sequenced in a study of blood T cell repertoires in COVID-19. Generated by immunoSEQ multiplex PCR, the TCRdb table keeps only in-frame clones and is missing some. The sample lists more than 300,000 clones, 90% occurring once. Sequences were obtained from peripheral blood. The source of these receptors is a woman aged 40 to 50 with COVID-19, enrolled during active disease. The CDR3 runs from the conserved cysteine through the conserved F or W. The D gene is left open where the match is weak. A row's size may be missing; if present it is once, few, many or a size class.

D,J,V,size,DNA,CDR3
TRBD2,TRBJ2-2,TRBV5-4,NA,TGTGCCAGCAGCTTGCGCGGGGGGGACACCGGGGAGCTGTTTTTT,CASSLRGGDTGELFF
NA,TRBJ1-4,TRBV5-1,NA,TGCGCCAGCAGCTTAGGGGTGGATAATGAAAAACTGTTTTTT,CASSLGVDNEKLFF
NA,TRBJ2-1,TRBV6-6,NA,TGTGCCAGCAGCCCTAAGCGGGAGCAGTTCTTC,CASSPKREQFF
TRBD1,TRBJ2-2,TRBV5-1,NA,TGCGCCAGCAGCTCGGACAGGCGGACCGGGGAGCTGTTTTTT,CASSSDRRTGELFF
NA,TRBJ1-6,TRBV5-5,NA,TGTGCCAGCAGCTTATTCTCGCGGTCAGGGCATAATTCACCCCTCCACTTT,CASSLFSRSGHNSPLHF
TRBD1,TRBJ2-7,TRBV19,NA,TGTGCCAGTAGTATAGGTGGGACAGGGACCACTGGTGAGCAGTACTTC,CASSIGGTGTTGEQYF
NA,TRBJ2-3,TRBV5-4,NA,TGTGCCAGCAGCTCCCCGAGGCTTAGCACAGATACGCAGTATTTT,CASSSPRLSTDTQYF
TRBD1,TRBJ1-5,TRBV28,NA,TGTGCCAGCAGTTTAGCACAGGGGGCGGACGGCAATCAGCCCCAGCATTTT,CASSLAQGADGNQPQHF
NA,TRBJ1-2,TRBV5-1,NA,TGCGCCAGCAGCTTTCTCTCAGGGCAGGGTAACTATGGCTACACCTTC,CASSFLSGQGNYGYTF
NA,TRBJ1-3,TRBV9,NA,TGTGCCAGCAGCGTAGCCCGAGCTGGAAACACCATATATTTT,CASSVARAGNTIYF
NA,TRBJ1-5,TRBV7-9,few,TGTGCCAGCAGCCCATCATGGGGGGGCGCGGACCAGCCCCAGCATTTT,CASSPSWGGADQPQHF
TRBD1,TRBJ1-4,TRBV4-2,NA,TGTGCCAGCAGCCAACAGGGGGCGTCAAATGAAAAACTGTTTTTT,CASSQQGASNEKLFF
NA,TRBJ2-7,TRBV9,NA,TGTGCCAGCAGCGTAGAGGCAGGTCCCTCCTACGAGCAGTACTTC,CASSVEAGPSYEQYF
NA,TRBJ1-6,TRBV12-5,NA,TGTGCTAGTGGCGGAGGGTTGGGTGATAATTCACCCCTCCACTTT,CASGGGLGDNSPLHF
NA,TRBJ1-2,TRBV15,NA,TGTGCCACCAGCAGAGGGCGGACAGAGGGCTACACCTTC,CATSRGRTEGYTF
NA,TRBJ1-6,TRBV6-2/TRBV6-3,few,TGTGCCAGCAGTTCCAGGACGGGAAGCTCCTATAATTCACCCCTCCACTTT,CASSSRTGSSYNSPLHF
TRBD1,TRBJ1-4,TRBV5-1,NA,TGCGCCAGCAGAGGGACAGGGGGCCAGGTTCGTGAAAAACTGTTTTTT,CASRGTGGQVREKLFF
TRBD1,TRBJ2-7,TRBV7-9,NA,TGTGCCAGCAGCTTAGCGACAGGGGTGAGGTATGAGCAGTACTTC,CASSLATGVRYEQYF
TRBD2,TRBJ2-5,TRBV7-2,NA,TGTGCCAGCAGCAACCCTCCGGGGGGCCAAGAGACCCAGTACTTC,CASSNPPGGQETQYF
NA,TRBJ2-3,TRBV6-5,NA,TGTGCCAGCAGTCTTCGAGCGGATACGCAGTATTTT,CASSLRADTQYF
NA,TRBJ2-3,TRBV28,NA,TGTGCCAGCAGTTTTAGAGGCGGGCCAGATACGCAGTATTTT,CASSFRGGPDTQYF
NA,TRBJ1-1,TRBV6-5,NA,TGTGCCAGCAGCCCGACTCGGAACACTGAAGCTTTCTTT,CASSPTRNTEAFF
TRBD1,TRBJ2-3,TRBV27,NA,TGTGCCAGCAGTTTAACCCGGACAGGGTACACAGATACGCAGTATTTT,CASSLTRTGYTDTQYF
NA,TRBJ2-7,TRBV27,NA,TGTGCCAGCAGCCTAGCCCCCCTGAGTAGCGGCTACGAGCAGTACTTC,CASSLAPLSSGYEQYF
TRBD1,TRBJ1-6,TRBV6-2/TRBV6-3,NA,TGTGCCAGCAGATACACCACAGGGGTGTATTCACCCCTCCACTTT,CASRYTTGVYSPLHF
NA,TRBJ1-4,TRBV27,NA,TGTGCCAGCACCCCCCGGGGGGCCGGGGAAAAACTGTTTTTT,CASTPRGAGEKLFF
NA,TRBJ2-1,TRBV4-3,NA,TGCGCCAGCAGCCAAGAGGGGCGTAAAGCCAATGAGCAGTTCTTC,CASSQEGRKANEQFF
NA,TRBJ1-3,TRBV6-1,NA,TGTGCCAGCAGGGAAATGTCCTCAGTGTTCTCTGGAAACACCATATATTTT,CASREMSSVFSGNTIYF
TRBD1,TRBJ1-2,TRBV12-3/TRBV12-4,NA,TGTGCCAGCACCAGACAGGGCTACTATGGCTACACCTTC,CASTRQGYYGYTF
NA,TRBJ2-5,TRBV5-1,NA,TGCGCCAGCAGCAGCCCGGGACAAGAGACCCAGTACTTC,CASSSPGQETQYF
TRBD2,TRBJ2-6,TRBV19,NA,TGTGCCAGTAGTATTGGGGATCTAGCGGGATCCTCTGGGGCCAACGTCCTGACTTTC,CASSIGDLAGSSGANVLTF
NA,TRBJ1-3,TRBV5-1,NA,TGCGCCAGCAGCTTGTTTGCAGACTCTGGAAACACCATATATTTT,CASSLFADSGNTIYF
TRBD1,TRBJ1-5,TRBV6-6,NA,TGTGCCAGCAGCCCCAACAGGGGTGGCAATCAGCCCCAGCATTTT,CASSPNRGGNQPQHF
NA,TRBJ1-4,TRBV24-1,NA,TGTGCCACCAGTGAAGGGAGTAATGAAAAACTGTTTTTT,CATSEGSNEKLFF